This T cell receptor (beta chain) is from a study of T-cell memory formation after mild COVID-19. TCRdb independently ran MiXCR on the 5' RACE reads; one entry per CDR3 protein. The sample lists 400,000 to 500,000 distinct CDR3 sequences, 15% to 20% occurring once. There are a few counts of this clonotype. The CDR3 extends over 15 amino acids. From germline, CDR1 is LGHDT and CDR2 YNNKEL (reference sequence). After removal of 4 bases from V and 5 bases from J, the junction contained 6 bases not matched to a gene. The rearrangement joins TRBV3-1 to TRBJ2-3; TRBD2 matches 10 bases. This receptor was taken from an adult woman who had mild COVID-19 (a few samples of this study predate the infection). Cell type and time point are not known. The sequencing input was PBMCs or a T cell subset sorted from them (not recorded which). In nucleotides, the CDR3 is TGTGCCAGCAGCCCCTCTAGCGGGAGCGGAGATACGCAGTATTTT. Protein: CASSPSSGSGDTQYF.